These 18 T cell receptor beta chains share one sample of origin, sequenced in a study of cytotoxic CD8 clonotypes in ibrutinib-treated CLL. The repertoire was sequenced with immunoSEQ multiplex PCR; TCRdb's copy has only in-frame clones and lacks some. The sample comprises 250,000 or so clones, 60% to 75% of which are singletons, and about 16% rests with the top ten. The starting material was PBMCs, obtained after 24 months of ibrutinib treatment. The source of these receptors is a human donor with chronic lymphocytic leukemia.

The V call is TRBV4-1, the J call TRBJ2-7; TRBD2 matches at 8 bases. Germline V CDR1 and CDR2: MGHRA, YSYEKL. The CDR3 runs 16 residues. V trimming: 8 bases; J trimming: 4 bases; junction bases outside the gene matches: 16. The CDR3: CASRSQPGTSEYEQYF. CDR3 sequence (DNA): TGCGCCAGCCGATCCCAACCCGGGACTAGTGAGTACGAGCAGTACTTC.

The rearrangement uses TRBV7-9 and TRBJ1-3, with D unresolved. The V end lost 6 bases, the J end lost 1 base, and 4 bases lay between the germline ends. Germline CDR1 and CDR2: SEHNR and FQNEAQ (reference sequence). The CDR3 consists of 12 residues. CDR3 region: CASRQSGNTIYF. As DNA, the CDR3 is TGTGCCAGCAGACAGTCTGGAAACACCATATATTTT.

The chain uses TRBV7-9 and TRBJ2-5, with unresolved D. This CDR3 spans 17 amino acids. Looked up from germline, CDR1 is SEHNR and CDR2 is FQNEAQ (reference sequence). V lost 4 bases and J 4 bases, leaving 22 bases between the germline ends. This CDR3 is CASSYTMDPTGGETQYF. CDR3 coding DNA: TGTGCCAGCAGCTACACGATGGACCCAACGGGTGGAGAGACCCAGTACTTC.

The chain joins TRBV28 to TRBJ1-2; D call uncertain. V was pared by 9 bases and J by 3 bases, with 17 bases between. This CDR3 has 14 amino acids. Germline V CDR1 and CDR2: MDHEN, SYDVKM. The CDR3 DNA reads TGTGCCAGTCTGGAGGGCGCTCGGGACTATGGCTACACCTTC. This codes for CASLEGARDYGYTF.

The chain employs TRBV7-9 and TRBJ1-1; 8 bases match TRBD1. This CDR3 comprises 14 residues. Trimming at V came to 4 bases and at J to 8 bases, leaving 9 bases not matched to a gene. Germline V CDR1 and CDR2: SEHNR, FQNEAQ (reference sequence). For the CDR3, the DNA is TGTGCCAGCAGCTCTTTTGGACAGGGCCCAGAAGCTTTCTTT. This gives the protein CASSSFGQGPEAFF.

In DNA form, the CDR3 reads TGTGCCAGCAGCTTAAGGGCGCTCACCTTCTCTGGGGCCAACGTCCTGACTTTC. This codes for CASSLRALTFSGANVLTF. The rearrangement joins TRBV11-2 to TRBJ2-6; unclear D gene. V was cut by 2 bases and J by 0 bases, with 14 bases left in between. CDR1 is SGHAT and CDR2 is FQNNGV in the germline V gene. The CDR3 consists of 18 residues.

The chain employs TRBV6-6 and TRBJ2-5; D possibly uses TRBD1 or TRBD2 (6 bases each). The ends were cut back, 7 bases at V and 5 bases at J, with 20 bases in the middle. CDR1 MNHNY and CDR2 SVGAGI come from the germline V gene (reference sequence). The CDR3 totals 15 residues. CDR3 bases: TGTGCCAGCACTCCGCGCGGACGGGGGCAGGAGACCCAGTACTTC. Its protein is CASTPRGRGQETQYF.

This clone is a singleton in its sample. The chain recombines TRBV6-5 with TRBJ2-7; D not resolved. This CDR3 contains 12 residues. The germline V and J ends were trimmed by 7 bases and 3 bases, with 10 bases remaining between them. Germline V gene sequence: CDR1 MNHEY, CDR2 SVGAGI. The CDR3 protein is CASTDPNYEQYF. The CDR3 region has the DNA TGTGCCAGCACAGACCCTAACTACGAGCAGTACTTC.

In nucleotides, the CDR3 is TGCGCCAGCAGCCTTGGACTAGCGGGGGGCGACGAGCAGTACTTC. It codes for CASSLGLAGGDEQYF. The chain uses TRBV10-1 and TRBJ2-7; TRBD2 agrees at 14 bases. Germline V lookup: CDR1 WNHNN, CDR2 SYGVQD (reference sequence). This CDR3 region has 15 residues. V shed 6 bases, J shed 5 bases, and the junction held 6 bases outside the gene matches.

The genes are TRBV18 and TRBJ2-7; no reliable D call. Trimming took off 5 bases at V and 5 bases at J, with 7 bases between the two ends. Per the germline V gene, CDR1 is KGHSH and CDR2 is LQKENI. The CDR3 runs to 11 residues. Here the CDR3 reads CASSETDEQYF. CDR3 DNA: TGTGCCAGCTCAGAGACGGACGAGCAGTACTTC.

V gene TRBV28 combines with J gene TRBJ2-1, with 10 bases lining up with TRBD2. Germline V gene sequence: CDR1 MDHEN, CDR2 SYDVKM. With 6 bases clipped from V and 8 bases from J, the junction kept 10 bases outside the gene matches. The CDR3 is 15 residues long. The CDR3 nucleotides are TGTGCCAGCAGCCCCGGGACTAGCGTATACCATGAGCAGTTCTTC. Its protein is CASSPGTSVYHEQFF.

This clone was picked up a small number of times. V is TRBV19 and J is TRBJ1-5, with D perhaps TRBD1 (6 bases). Per germline, CDR1 LNHDA and CDR2 SQIVND (reference sequence). CDR3 length: 12 residues. V lost 7 bases to trimming and J lost 6 bases, with 10 bases between them. The CDR3 region is CASTGESQPQHF. CDR3 nucleotides: TGTGCCAGTACAGGGGAAAGTCAGCCCCAGCATTTT.

The chain links TRBV5-1 to TRBJ2-3, with D unresolved. The germline CDR1 and CDR2 sequences are SGHRS and YFSETQ. Trimming pared 0 bases from V and 0 bases from J, leaving 8 bases between. This CDR3 contains 15 residues. CDR3 coding DNA: TGCGCCAGCAGCTTGGCCACGAGGAGCACAGATACGCAGTATTTT. This translates into CASSLATRSTDTQYF.

This clone was recorded many times. The chain combines TRBV9 with TRBJ1-5; tentative D call: TRBD1 (5 bases). CDR3 length equals 15 residues. Germline V gene lookup returns CDR1 SGDLS and CDR2 YYNGEE. Between the trimmed V and J ends, which lost 4 bases and 0 bases, there was a span of 11 bases. The DNA of the CDR3 is TGTGCCAGCAGCCCAGAGGGGTTTAGCAATCAGCCCCAGCATTTT. Translating gives CASSPEGFSNQPQHF. The full variable domain, in which reference TRBV9 and TRBJ1-5 provide the parts outside the CDR3, is DSGVTQTPKHLITATGQRVTLRCSPRSGDLSVYWYQQSLDQGLQFLIQYYNGEERAKGNILERFSAQQFPDLHSELNLSSLELGDSALYFCASSPEGFSNQPQHFGDGTRLSIL.

The rearrangement links TRBV7-2 to TRBJ2-5; tentatively, D is TRBD2 (6 bases). CDR3 size: 16 residues. V was clipped by 3 bases and J by 4 bases, with 18 bases between them. The germline CDR1 and CDR2 sequences are SGHTA and FQGNSA. The CDR3 nucleotides are TGTGCCAGCAGCTTTTTGAACCGGGACTCCGGAGAGACCCAGTACTTC. Protein product: CASSFLNRDSGETQYF.

The chain uses TRBV30 and TRBJ2-5; 7 positions match TRBD2. CDR3 length equals 11 residues. Unmatched junction bases numbered 3, after V lost 3 bases and J lost 8 bases. Germline lookup yields CDR1 GTSNPN and CDR2 SVGIG (reference sequence). DNA for the CDR3: TGTGCCTGGAGGGTAGCGGGTACCCAGTACTTC. It codes for CAWRVAGTQYF. Full variable domain (rest looked up from reference TRBV30 and TRBJ2-5): SQTIHQWPATLVQPVGSPLSLECTVEGTSNPNLYWYRQAAGRGLQLLFYSVGIGQISSEVPQNLSASRPQDRQFILSSKKLLLSDSGFYLCAWRVAGTQYFGPGTRLLVL.

This clone was seen a handful of times. The chain uses TRBV7-8 and TRBJ2-7; D tentatively reads TRBD1 or TRBD2 (5 bases each). Trimming removed 4 bases at V and 0 bases at J, with 13 bases between. This CDR3 has 15 residues. Germline V CDR1 and CDR2: SGHVS, FQNEAQ. The CDR3 DNA follows: TGTGCCAGCAGCTGGAAGACGGGGACCTCCTACGAGCAGTACTTC. Translating gives CASSWKTGTSYEQYF.

In this sample, this clone turned up a few times. The chain joins TRBV25-1 to TRBJ2-3, with TRBD2 matching 7 bases. From germline, CDR1 is MGHDK and CDR2 SYGVNS. V lost 2 bases to trimming and J lost 7 bases; unmatched junction nucleotides: 6. The CDR3 runs 14 residues. CDR3 DNA: TGTGCCAGCAGTGAACGGGGGGACTTTCATACGCAGTATTTT. Translated: CASSERGDFHTQYF.